The clone carrying this TCR beta chain was counted a few times. Its antigen remains unidentified. This entry comes from a study of molecular identifiers for immune sequencing clone quantification. Study details: With replicates, the RNA of about 20,000 or 100,000 naive CD8 cells was split five ways and four were sequenced.

The use of previously described methods and listed TCR primers produced the bulk TCR libraries. TCRdb independently ran MiXCR on the PCR reads; one entry per CDR3 protein. The repertoire holds roughly 630,000 distinct CDR3 sequences, with 25% as singletons. The V and J ends lost 2 bases and 3 bases, in that order; junction bases with no gene match: 9. The length of the CDR3 is 16 residues. Germline V gives CDR1 DFQATT, CDR2 SNEGSKA (reference sequence). Study-level findings and limits: Reportedly, one cell's Jurkat TCR RNA was detected within 1,100,000 naive CD8 cells. Clones above 20 RNA copies contained over 98% of effector molecules and under 1% of naive molecules.

The sample taken for sequencing was naive CD8+ T cells from blood, with Jurkat cell RNA spiked in. Noted subset: FACS-sorted CD8+CD4-CCR7+CD45RA+ naive T cells. This rearrangement joins TRBV20-1 to TRBJ1-2; TRBD1 aligns across 10 bases. This TCR was recovered from a human donor in good health. Some libraries in this study had Jurkat cell RNA spiked in. The CDR3 sequence: CSARSPDRGSYYGYTF. CDR3 DNA: TGCAGTGCTAGAAGTCCGGACAGGGGGTCGTACTATGGCTACACCTTC.